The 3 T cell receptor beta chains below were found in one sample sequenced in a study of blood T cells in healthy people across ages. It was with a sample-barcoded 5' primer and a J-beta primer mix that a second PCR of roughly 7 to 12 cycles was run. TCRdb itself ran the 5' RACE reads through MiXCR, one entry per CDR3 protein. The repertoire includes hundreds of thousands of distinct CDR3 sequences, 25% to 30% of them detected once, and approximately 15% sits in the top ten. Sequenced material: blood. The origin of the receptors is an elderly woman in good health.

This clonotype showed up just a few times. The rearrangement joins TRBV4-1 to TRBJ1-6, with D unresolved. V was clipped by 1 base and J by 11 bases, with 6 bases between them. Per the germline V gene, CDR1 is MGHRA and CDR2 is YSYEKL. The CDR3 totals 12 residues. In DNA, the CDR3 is TGCGCCAGCAGCCAAGTGTCGGCACCCCTCCACTTT. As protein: CASSQVSAPLHF.

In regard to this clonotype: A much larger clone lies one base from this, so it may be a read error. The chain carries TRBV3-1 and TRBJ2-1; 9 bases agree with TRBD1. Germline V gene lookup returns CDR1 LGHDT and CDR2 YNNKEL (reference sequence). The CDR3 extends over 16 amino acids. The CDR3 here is CASSAPGTGLDNEQLF. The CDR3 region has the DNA TGTGCCAGCAGTGCCCCCGGGACAGGGTTGGACAATGAGCAGCTCTTC.

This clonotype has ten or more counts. The CDR3 loop is CASSSGQEYEQYF. In DNA, the CDR3 is TGTGCCAGCAGCTCCGGACAGGAATACGAGCAGTACTTC. The V and J genes are TRBV5-4 and TRBJ2-7; 7 bases agree with TRBD1. From germline, CDR1 is SGHNT and CDR2 YYREEE (reference sequence). The J segment lost 4 bases and the V segment lost 3 bases, leaving 4 bases of the junction unmatched. The CDR3 has 13 residues.